This T cell receptor (beta chain) stems from a study of early stage breast cancer tumors. Study context: Most invasive tumors, twelve of 16, were ER+/PR+/HER2-. Invasive lobular carcinomas made up about 30% of the 12 ER+/PR+/HER2- tumors. Around 10-fold was the mean read coverage per sample.

This CDR3 is built from 15 residues. The germline CDR1 and CDR2 sequences are SNHLY and FYNNEI. J was trimmed by 0 bases and V by 5 bases; bases with no gene match: 4. Produced via immunoSEQ multiplex PCR; TCRdb's table is partial and in-frame only. The sample holds approximately 6,500 clones, about three fifths seen once. Sequenced material: normal breast tissue next to the tumor. The gene calls are TRBV2 and TRBJ2-1; 7 bases align to TRBD2. The TCR originated in a person between 50 and 60 years old with breast cancer. The CDR3 nucleotides read TGTGCCAGCAGTTCTACTAGCGCCTCCTACAATGAGCAGTTCTTC. This gives the protein CASSSTSASYNEQFF.